One and the same sample provided the 6 T cell receptor beta chains below, sequenced in a study of shared clonotypes between healthy human individuals. Assay used: immunoSEQ multiplex PCR; TCRdb lists only in-frame clones, some missing. The repertoire holds some 2,500,000 clones, with approximately 93% as singletons. The sample was naive CD4+ T cells from PBMCs. Subset described: CD45RA+ positively selected. The receptors were gathered from a man between 18 and 29 years old in good health. Some clones in this sample may be carry-over from other donors' samples.

The chain couples TRBV4-3 to TRBJ2-7; 8 bases match TRBD1. CDR1 LGHNA and CDR2 YSLEER come from the germline V gene. V shed 0 bases and J 2 bases; nucleotides not matched to a gene: 12. This CDR3 contains 18 residues. CDR3 in amino acids: CASSQDQPGQAYPYEQYF. The CDR3 bases are TGCGCCAGCAGCCAAGATCAGCCGGGACAGGCGTACCCCTACGAGCAGTACTTC.

Note on this clone: The sample holds other DNA sequences that translate to the same CDR3. The genes are TRBV28 and TRBJ1-2, with 7 positions matching TRBD1. Trimming at V came to 8 bases and at J to 0 bases, leaving 6 bases not matched to a gene. CDR3 length: 14 residues. CDR1 is MDHEN and CDR2 is SYDVKM in the germline V gene. The CDR3 here is CASSPGTANYGYTF. The DNA of the CDR3 is TGTGCCAGCTCTCCAGGGACAGCTAACTATGGCTACACCTTC.

This chain joins TRBV29-1 and TRBJ2-1; 13 bases line up with TRBD2. Per germline, CDR1 SQVTM and CDR2 ANQGSEA. The J segment lost 6 bases and the V segment lost 6 bases, leaving 11 bases of the junction unmatched. This CDR3 comprises 16 residues. CDR3 protein: CSVGGTSGKPLNEQFF. For the CDR3, the DNA is TGCAGCGTCGGGGGGACTAGCGGGAAACCCCTCAATGAGCAGTTCTTC.

The V and J genes are TRBV5-1 and TRBJ2-5; the match to TRBD1 covers 9 bases. The CDR3 totals 15 residues. V trimming: 1 base; J trimming: 1 base; junction bases outside the gene matches: 2. CDR1 and CDR2 from the germline V gene are SGHRS and YFSETQ. The CDR3 protein is CASSLWTGAQETQYF. In nucleotides, the CDR3 is TGCGCCAGCAGCTTGTGGACAGGGGCCCAAGAGACCCAGTACTTC. The whole variable domain, filled in from reference TRBV5-1 and TRBJ2-5, reads KAGVTQTPRYLIKTRGQQVTLSCSPISGHRSVSWYQQTPGQGLQFLFEYFSETQRNKGNFPGRFSGRQFSNSRSEMNVSTLELGDSALYLCASSLWTGAQETQYFGPGTRLLVL.

This clone was detected once. The chain is built from TRBV9 and TRBJ2-7, with TRBD2 matching over 10 bases. Germline CDR1 reads SGDLS; CDR2 reads YYNGEE. The CDR3 is made up of 15 amino acids. Losses at the gene ends were 3 bases for V and 5 bases for J; bases not matched to a gene: 8. The CDR3 DNA reads TGTGCCAGCAGCGGATCAGCGGGAGGGCTCAACGAGCAGTACTTC. Its protein product is CASSGSAGGLNEQYF.

The chain joins TRBV6-6 to TRBJ1-1; no reliable D call. Trimming pared 6 bases from V and 3 bases from J, leaving 14 bases between. This CDR3 comprises 14 residues. The germline V gene encodes CDR1 MNHNY and CDR2 SVGAGI (reference sequence). The CDR3, as DNA: TGTGCCAGCAGGCTCAGCACCGGAGACACTGAAGCTTTCTTT. It is translated as CASRLSTGDTEAFF.